This entry features one TCR beta chain sequence. Its antigen is as yet unknown. Some clones are missing from TCRdb's copy, which holds only in-frame ones; the method was immunoSEQ multiplex PCR. The sample carries 83,000 or so clones, around four fifths recorded once. Germline CDR1 MNHEY, CDR2 SMNVEV (reference sequence). V lost 4 bases and J 6 bases, leaving 12 bases between the germline ends. This CDR3 contains 14 residues. This entry comes from a study of lymphopenia after photon versus proton radiotherapy. General study findings and limits: Authors raise, but do not show, better survival with proton therapy. After lymphocyte nadir, photon-treated repertoires showed oligoclonal expansion, especially CD8+ Temra. Larger post-nadir TCR diversity loss correlated inversely with survival in deceased patients. Proton therapy kept repertoires fairly stable, unlike photons, which gained effector/memory cells.

The sequenced sample was peripheral blood, obtained from a patient treated with proton-based radiotherapy. The clonotype comes from a man between 60 and 75 years old with pancreatic cancer. The chain links TRBV27 to TRBJ2-2; D is ambiguous. Here the CDR3 DNA reads TGTGCCAGCAGTTCAGTCTCGCGCCCCGGGGAGCTGTTTTTT. The encoded protein is CASSSVSRPGELFF.